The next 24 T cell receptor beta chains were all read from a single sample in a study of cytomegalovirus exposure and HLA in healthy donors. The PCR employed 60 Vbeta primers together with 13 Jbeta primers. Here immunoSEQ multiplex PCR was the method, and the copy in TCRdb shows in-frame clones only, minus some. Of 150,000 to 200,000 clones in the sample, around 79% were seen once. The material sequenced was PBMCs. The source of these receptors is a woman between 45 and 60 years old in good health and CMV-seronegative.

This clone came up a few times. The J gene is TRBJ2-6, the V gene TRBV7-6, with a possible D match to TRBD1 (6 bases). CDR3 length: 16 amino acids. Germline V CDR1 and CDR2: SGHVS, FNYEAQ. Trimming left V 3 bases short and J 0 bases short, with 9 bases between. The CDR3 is CASSFRTDSGANVLTF. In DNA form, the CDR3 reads TGTGCCAGCAGCTTTCGGACAGACTCTGGGGCCAACGTCCTGACTTTC. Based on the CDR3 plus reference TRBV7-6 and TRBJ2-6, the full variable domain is GAGVSQSPRYKVTKRGQDVALRCDPISGHVSLYWYRQALGQGPEFLTYFNYEAQQDKSGLPNDRFSAERPEGSISTLTIQRTEQRDSAMYRCASSFRTDSGANVLTFGAGSRLTVL.

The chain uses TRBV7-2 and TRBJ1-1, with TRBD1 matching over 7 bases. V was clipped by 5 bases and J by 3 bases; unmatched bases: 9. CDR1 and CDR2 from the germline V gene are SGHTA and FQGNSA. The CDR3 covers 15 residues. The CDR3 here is CASSPVSTGYTEAFF. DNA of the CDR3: TGTGCCAGCAGCCCCGTGTCGACAGGGTACACTGAAGCTTTCTTT.

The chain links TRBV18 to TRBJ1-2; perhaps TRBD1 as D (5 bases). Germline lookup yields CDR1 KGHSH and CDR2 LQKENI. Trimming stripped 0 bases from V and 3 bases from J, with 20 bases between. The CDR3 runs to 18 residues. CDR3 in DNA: TGTGCCAGCTCACCACCAACCGGCGTTAACAGGATCTACTATGGCTACACCTTC. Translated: CASSPPTGVNRIYYGYTF.

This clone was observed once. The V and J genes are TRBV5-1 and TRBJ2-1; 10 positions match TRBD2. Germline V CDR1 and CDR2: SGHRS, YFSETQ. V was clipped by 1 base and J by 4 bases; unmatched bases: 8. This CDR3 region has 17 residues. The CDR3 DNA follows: TGCGCCAGCAGCTTGAGGGCTAGCGGGGGCCTATACAATGAGCAGTTCTTC. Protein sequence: CASSLRASGGLYNEQFF.

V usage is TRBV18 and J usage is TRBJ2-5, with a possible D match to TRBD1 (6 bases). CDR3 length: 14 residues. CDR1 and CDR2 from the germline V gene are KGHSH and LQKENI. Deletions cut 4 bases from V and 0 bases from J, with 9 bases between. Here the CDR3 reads CASSLQGYQETQYF. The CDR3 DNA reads TGTGCCAGCTCACTACAGGGCTACCAAGAGACCCAGTACTTC.

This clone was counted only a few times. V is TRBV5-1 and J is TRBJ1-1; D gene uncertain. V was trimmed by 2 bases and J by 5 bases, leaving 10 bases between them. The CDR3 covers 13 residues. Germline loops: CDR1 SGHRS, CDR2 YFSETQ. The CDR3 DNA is TGCGCCAGCAGCTTTGAAGCCCCTACTGAAGCTTTCTTT. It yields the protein CASSFEAPTEAFF.

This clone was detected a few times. The CDR3 DNA follows: TGTGCCAGCAGTTACGCCCCAGGGATCTATGGCTACACCTTC. Translating gives CASSYAPGIYGYTF. The rearrangement links TRBV6-5 to TRBJ1-2, with D perhaps TRBD1 (5 bases). The ends were cut back, 2 bases at V and 4 bases at J, with 11 bases in the middle. Germline V gene lookup returns CDR1 MNHEY and CDR2 SVGAGI. This CDR3 contains 14 residues.

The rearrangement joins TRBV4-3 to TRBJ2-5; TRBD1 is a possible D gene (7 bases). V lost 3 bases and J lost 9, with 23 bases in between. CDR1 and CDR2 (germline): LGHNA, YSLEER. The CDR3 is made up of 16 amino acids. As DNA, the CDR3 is TGCGCCAGCAGCCAGCTCGGGACAGTCGGTTCGGGGGCCCAGTACTTC. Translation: CASSQLGTVGSGAQYF.

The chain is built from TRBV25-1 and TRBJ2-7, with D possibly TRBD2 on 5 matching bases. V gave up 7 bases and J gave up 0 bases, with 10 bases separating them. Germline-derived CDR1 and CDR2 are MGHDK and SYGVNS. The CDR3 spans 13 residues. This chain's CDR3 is CASNLGSSYEQYF. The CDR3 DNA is TGTGCCAGCAATTTGGGGAGCTCCTACGAGCAGTACTTC.

The CDR3 DNA is TGCGCCAGCAGCCACGGGATGCTAGCGGGGGGACTATCCTACAATGAGCAGTTCTTC. Amino acids: CASSHGMLAGGLSYNEQFF. The chain links TRBV4-1 to TRBJ2-1; 11 positions match TRBD2. V gave up 3 bases and J gave up 1 base; unmatched junction bases: 11. This CDR3 region has 19 residues. Germline lookup yields CDR1 MGHRA and CDR2 YSYEKL.

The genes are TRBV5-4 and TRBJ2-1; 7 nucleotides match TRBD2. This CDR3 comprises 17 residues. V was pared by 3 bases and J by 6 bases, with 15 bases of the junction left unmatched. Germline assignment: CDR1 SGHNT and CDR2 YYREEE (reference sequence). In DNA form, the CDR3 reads TGTGCCAGCAGCTCCGGGGGTGGACTAGTATCTAGCAATGAGCAGTTCTTC. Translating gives CASSSGGGLVSSNEQFF.

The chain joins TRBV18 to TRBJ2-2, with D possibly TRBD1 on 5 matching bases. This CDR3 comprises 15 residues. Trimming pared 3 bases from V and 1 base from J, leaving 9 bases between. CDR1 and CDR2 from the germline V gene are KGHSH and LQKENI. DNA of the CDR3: TGTGCCAGCTCACCCCCAGGGATGAACACCGGGGAGCTGTTTTTT. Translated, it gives CASSPPGMNTGELFF.

CDR3 DNA sequence: TGTGCCAGCATCCTCGGCGGGGGGCAACGGAACACTGAAGCTTTCTTT. Translated: CASILGGGQRNTEAFF. V and J are TRBV7-9 and TRBJ1-1; tentative D call: TRBD1 (6 bases). Germline lookup yields CDR1 SEHNR and CDR2 FQNEAQ (reference sequence). The CDR3 totals 16 residues. Trimming shortened V by 7 bases and J by 1 base, and 19 bases separated the two germline ends.

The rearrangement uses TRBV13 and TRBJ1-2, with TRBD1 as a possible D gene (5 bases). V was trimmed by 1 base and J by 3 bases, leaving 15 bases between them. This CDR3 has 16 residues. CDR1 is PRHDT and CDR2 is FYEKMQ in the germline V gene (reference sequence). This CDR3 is CASSLDQGKTYYGYTF. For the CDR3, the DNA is TGTGCCAGCAGCTTAGATCAGGGAAAAACCTACTATGGCTACACCTTC. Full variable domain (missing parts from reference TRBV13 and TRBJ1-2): AAGVIQSPRHLIKEKRETATLKCYPIPRHDTVYWYQQGPGQDPQFLISFYEKMQSDKGSIPDRFSAQQFSDYHSELNMSSLELGDSALYFCASSLDQGKTYYGYTFGSGTRLTVV.

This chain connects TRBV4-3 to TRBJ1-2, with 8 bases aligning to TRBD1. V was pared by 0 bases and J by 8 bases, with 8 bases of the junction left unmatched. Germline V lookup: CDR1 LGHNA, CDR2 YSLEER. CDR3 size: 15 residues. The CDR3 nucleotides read TGCGCCAGCAGCCAAGATGTCTCCAGGGGGCAGGGCTACACCTTC. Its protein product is CASSQDVSRGQGYTF.

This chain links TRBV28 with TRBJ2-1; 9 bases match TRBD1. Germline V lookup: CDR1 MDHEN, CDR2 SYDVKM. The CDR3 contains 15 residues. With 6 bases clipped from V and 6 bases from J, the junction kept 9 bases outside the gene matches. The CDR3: CASSYPGTGSNEQFF. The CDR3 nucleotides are TGTGCCAGCAGCTATCCCGGGACAGGGAGCAATGAGCAGTTCTTC.

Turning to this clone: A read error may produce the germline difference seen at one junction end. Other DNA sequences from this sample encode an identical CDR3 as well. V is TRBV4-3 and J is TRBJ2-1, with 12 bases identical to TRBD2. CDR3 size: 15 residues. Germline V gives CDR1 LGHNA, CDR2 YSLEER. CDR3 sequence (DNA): TGCGCCAGCAGTCAAGATCTGCTAGCGGGAGGGCCGCGGTTCTTC. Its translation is CASSQDLLAGGPRFF.

The CDR3 coding sequence is TGTGCCAGTGGGGCTTTCAATATGGCCCAGTACTTC. It is translated as CASGAFNMAQYF. V is TRBV19 and J is TRBJ2-5; maybe TRBD1 (5 bases). Trimming stripped 8 bases from V and 9 bases from J, with 16 bases between. Germline V gives CDR1 LNHDA, CDR2 SQIVND (reference sequence). The CDR3 contains 12 residues.

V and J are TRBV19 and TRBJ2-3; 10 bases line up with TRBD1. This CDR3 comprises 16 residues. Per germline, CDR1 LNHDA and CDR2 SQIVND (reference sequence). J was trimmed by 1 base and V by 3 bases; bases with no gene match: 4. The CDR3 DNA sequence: TGTGCCAGTAGTATTGACAGGGGGCTACGCACAGATACGCAGTATTTT. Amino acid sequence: CASSIDRGLRTDTQYF.

CDR3 coding DNA: TGTGCCAGCAGCGTACGAAGGGGCGGGGGAGAAGGCTACAATGAGCAGTTCTTC. Translation gives CASSVRRGGGEGYNEQFF. The chain is built from TRBV9 and TRBJ2-1; TRBD2 matches 7 bases. Germline lookup yields CDR1 SGDLS and CDR2 YYNGEE. There are 18 residues in the CDR3. Trimming at V came to 1 base and at J to 3 bases, leaving 13 bases not matched to a gene.

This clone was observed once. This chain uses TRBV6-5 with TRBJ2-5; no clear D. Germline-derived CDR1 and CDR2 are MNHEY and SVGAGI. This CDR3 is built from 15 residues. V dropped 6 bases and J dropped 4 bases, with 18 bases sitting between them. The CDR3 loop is CASSITQTARETQYF. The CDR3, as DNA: TGTGCCAGCAGCATCACGCAGACTGCCAGAGAGACCCAGTACTTC.

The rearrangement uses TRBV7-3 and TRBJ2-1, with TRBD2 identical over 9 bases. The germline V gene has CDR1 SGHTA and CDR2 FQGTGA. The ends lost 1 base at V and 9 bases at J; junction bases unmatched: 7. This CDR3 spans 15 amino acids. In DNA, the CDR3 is TGTGCCAGCAGCTTAAACGTAGCGGGAGTAGGTGAGCAGTTCTTC. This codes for CASSLNVAGVGEQFF.

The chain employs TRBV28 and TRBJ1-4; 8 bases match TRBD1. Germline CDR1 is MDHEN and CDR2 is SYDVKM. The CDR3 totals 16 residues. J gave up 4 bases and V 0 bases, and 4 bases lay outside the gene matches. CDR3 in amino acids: CASSLWRGQDNEKLFF. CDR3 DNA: TGTGCCAGCAGTTTATGGCGGGGACAGGATAATGAAAAACTGTTTTTT.

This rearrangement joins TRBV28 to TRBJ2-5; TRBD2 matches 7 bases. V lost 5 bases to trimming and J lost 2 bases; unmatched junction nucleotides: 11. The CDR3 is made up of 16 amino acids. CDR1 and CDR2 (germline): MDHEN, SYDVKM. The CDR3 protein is CASSTYGGGIQETQYF. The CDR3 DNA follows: TGTGCCAGCAGTACTTATGGGGGAGGGATACAAGAGACCCAGTACTTC. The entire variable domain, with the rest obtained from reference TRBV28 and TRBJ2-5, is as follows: DVKVTQSSRYLVKRTGEKVFLECVQDMDHENMFWYRQDPGLGLRLIYFSYDVKMKEKGDIPEGYSVSREKKERFSLILESASTNQTSMYLCASSTYGGGIQETQYFGPGTRLLVL.